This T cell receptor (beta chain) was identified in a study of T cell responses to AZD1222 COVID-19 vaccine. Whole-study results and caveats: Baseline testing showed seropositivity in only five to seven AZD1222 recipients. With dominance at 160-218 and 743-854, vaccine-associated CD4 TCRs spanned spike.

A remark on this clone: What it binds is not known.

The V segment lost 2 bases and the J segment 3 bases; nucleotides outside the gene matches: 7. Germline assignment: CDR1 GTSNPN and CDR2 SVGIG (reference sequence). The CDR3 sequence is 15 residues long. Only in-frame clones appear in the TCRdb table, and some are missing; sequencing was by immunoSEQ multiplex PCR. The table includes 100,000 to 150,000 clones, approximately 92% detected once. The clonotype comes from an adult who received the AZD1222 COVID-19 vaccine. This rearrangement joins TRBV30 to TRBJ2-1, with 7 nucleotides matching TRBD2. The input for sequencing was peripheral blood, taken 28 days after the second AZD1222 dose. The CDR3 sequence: CAWSSAGSFYNEQFF. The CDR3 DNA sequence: TGTGCCTGGAGTTCAGCGGGGTCATTCTACAATGAGCAGTTCTTC.